The rows below give T cell receptor beta chains drawn from one sample of a study of beta chain features in type 1 diabetes. TCRdb keeps only in-frame clones here, not all; method: immunoSEQ multiplex PCR. The sample lists 130,000 to 150,000 clones; 6.9% were seen once. Input material: central memory CD4+ T cells from blood. The receptors come from a woman aged 30 to 39 in good health. The CDR3 runs from the conserved cysteine through the conserved F or W. Each record gives: V gene, J gene, D gene, clone size, CDR3 protein, CDR3 DNA. A D gene is named only where the DNA matches it firmly. Rows may omit the clone size; those that give it use once, few, many or a size class.

V gene: TRBV14
J gene: TRBJ2-7
D gene: TRBD2
clone size: .
CDR3 protein: CASSYIAGVVYEQYF
CDR3 DNA: TGTGCCAGCAGCTATATAGCGGGGGTGGTCTACGAGCAGTACTTC

V gene: TRBV7-6
J gene: TRBJ2-2
D gene: .
clone size: few
CDR3 protein: CASSLSPSTGELFF
CDR3 DNA: TGTGCCAGCAGCTTATCCCCCAGCACCGGGGAGCTGTTTTTT

V gene: TRBV4-3
J gene: TRBJ2-1
D gene: TRBD2
clone size: many
CDR3 protein: CASSQGGLAGYNEQFF
CDR3 DNA: TGCGCCAGCAGCCAAGGGGGACTAGCGGGGTACAATGAGCAGTTCTTC

V gene: TRBV7-9
J gene: TRBJ1-3
D gene: TRBD1
clone size: .
CDR3 protein: CASSRKGQGLSGNTIYF
CDR3 DNA: TGTGCCAGCAGCCGTAAGGGACAGGGTCTCTCTGGAAACACCATATATTTT

V gene: TRBV2
J gene: TRBJ2-7
D gene: TRBD1
clone size: many
CDR3 protein: CASNWLTGAGEQYF
CDR3 DNA: TGTGCCAGCAATTGGTTGACAGGGGCGGGCGAGCAGTACTTC

V gene: TRBV7-2
J gene: TRBJ2-3
D gene: .
clone size: few
CDR3 protein: CASSLAVALTDTQYF
CDR3 DNA: TGTGCCAGCAGCTTAGCGGTAGCGCTCACAGATACGCAGTATTTT

V gene: TRBV5-4
J gene: TRBJ1-2
D gene: TRBD1
clone size: few
CDR3 protein: CASSKDRVGYTF
CDR3 DNA: TGTGCCAGCAGCAAGGACAGGGTCGGCTACACCTTC

V gene: TRBV9
J gene: TRBJ2-1
D gene: .
clone size: few
CDR3 protein: CASSVGLATYNEQFF
CDR3 DNA: TGTGCCAGCAGCGTAGGGCTAGCTACCTACAATGAGCAGTTCTTC

V gene: TRBV4-3
J gene: TRBJ1-2
D gene: .
clone size: .
CDR3 protein: CASSHQSTADGSYTF
CDR3 DNA: TGCGCCAGCAGCCACCAATCGACCGCGGATGGAAGCTACACCTTC

V gene: TRBV9
J gene: TRBJ2-1
D gene: TRBD2
clone size: .
CDR3 protein: CASSVVASGAEQFF
CDR3 DNA: TGTGCCAGCAGCGTAGTGGCTAGCGGGGCTGAGCAGTTCTTC

V gene: TRBV29-1
J gene: TRBJ2-5
D gene: TRBD2
clone size: many
CDR3 protein: CSIKAGELETQYF
CDR3 DNA: TGCAGCATCAAAGCGGGAGAACTTGAGACCCAGTACTTC

V gene: TRBV19
J gene: TRBJ2-1
D gene: TRBD1
clone size: .
CDR3 protein: CASRKSGQGASYNEQFF
CDR3 DNA: TGTGCCAGTAGGAAGTCAGGTCAGGGGGCGTCCTACAATGAGCAGTTCTTC

V gene: TRBV28
J gene: TRBJ2-1
D gene: .
clone size: .
CDR3 protein: CASSFSGTGDNEQFF
CDR3 DNA: TGTGCCAGCAGTTTCTCAGGAACGGGGGACAATGAGCAGTTCTTC